The sequence of this T cell receptor (beta chain) was determined in a study of vaccination and CD4 T cells after COVID-19. Study at large: Median time from COVID diagnosis to post-COVID sampling was over 80 days (35 to 161). Samples were taken after vaccination, a median of about 79 days after dose two, with a range of 14 to 241. Overlapping spike peptides of SARS-CoV-2, HCoV-NL63, HCoV-OC43 and HCoV-229E stimulated the cells.

Comments on this clonotype: Its antigen is unidentified.

CDR3 length: 15 amino acids. Sequenced with the Oncomine TCR Beta short-read assay was DNA taken from cultured CD4+ T cells. TCRdb itself ran the PCR reads through MiXCR, one entry per CDR3 protein. Of roughly 19,000 distinct CDR3 sequences listed, approximately 70% were seen once; the top ten hold around 3.8%. The treatment denotes: approximately nine-day PBMC culture with coronavirus spike peptide pools or control peptides (ViraFEST assay). In the ViraFEST assay, peptide-pool expansion preceded TCR sequencing of expanded clonotypes. The sample taken for sequencing was CD4+ T cells from blood, cultured in vitro. This TCR was sampled from a human donor who had recovered from COVID-19. V is TRBV21-1 and J is TRBJ2-7; TRBD1, the D gene given by the table, was not confirmed from the DNA. TRBV21-1 is an annotated pseudogene. The CDR3 DNA reads TGTGCCAGCAGCACCCTTTCTCGGGTGGGTTACGAGCAGTACTTC. Protein product: CASSTLSRVGYEQYF.